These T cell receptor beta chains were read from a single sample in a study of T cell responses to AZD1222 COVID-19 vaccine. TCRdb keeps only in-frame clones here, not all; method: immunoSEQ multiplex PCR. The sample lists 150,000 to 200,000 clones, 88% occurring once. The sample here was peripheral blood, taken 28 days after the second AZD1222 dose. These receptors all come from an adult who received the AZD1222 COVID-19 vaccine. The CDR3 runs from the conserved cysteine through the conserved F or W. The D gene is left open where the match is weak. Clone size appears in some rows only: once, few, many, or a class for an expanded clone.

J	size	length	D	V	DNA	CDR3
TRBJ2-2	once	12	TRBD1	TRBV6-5	TGTGCCTGCAGGGGGCCCACCGGGGAGCTGTTTTTT	CACRGPTGELFF
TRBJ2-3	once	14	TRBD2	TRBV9	TGTGCCAGCAGCGCCAGACTAGCGGGAGATACGCAGTATTTT	CASSARLAGDTQYF
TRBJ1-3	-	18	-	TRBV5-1	TGCGCCAGCAGCTTATCAAGTACCGGGACACCTTCTGGAAACACCATATATTTT	CASSLSSTGTPSGNTIYF
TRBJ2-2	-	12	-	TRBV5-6	TGTGCCAGCAGCTTACGATCCGGGGAGCTGTTTTTT	CASSLRSGELFF
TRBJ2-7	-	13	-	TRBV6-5	TGTGCCAGCAGTTACTCGAGAGGCTCCGAGCAGTACTTC	CASSYSRGSEQYF
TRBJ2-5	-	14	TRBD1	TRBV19	TGTGCCAGTAGTCCCAGCACAGGGGACGAGACCCAGTACTTC	CASSPSTGDETQYF
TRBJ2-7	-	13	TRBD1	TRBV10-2	TGCGCCAGCAGTGGGACAGGGCGCGACGAGCAGTACTTC	CASSGTGRDEQYF
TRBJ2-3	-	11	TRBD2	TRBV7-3	TGTGCCAGCTCCCGGGGGGAGACGCAGTATTTT	CASSRGETQYF
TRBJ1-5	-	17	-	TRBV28	TGTGCCAGCAGTTTACTCGGACAGTCCATTGGCAATCAGCCCCAGCATTTT	CASSLLGQSIGNQPQHF
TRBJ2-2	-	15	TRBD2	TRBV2	TGTGCCAGCAGGGTAGCGGGAGGGCTTACCGGGGAGCTGTTTTTT	CASRVAGGLTGELFF
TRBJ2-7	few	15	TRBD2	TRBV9	TGTGCCAGCAGCGTAGATGAAGCGGGGGTCTACGAGCAGTACTTC	CASSVDEAGVYEQYF
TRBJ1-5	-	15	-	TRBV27	TGTGCCAGCAGTGCGCGACAGTATAGCAATCAGCCCCAGCATTTT	CASSARQYSNQPQHF
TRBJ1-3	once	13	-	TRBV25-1	TGTGCCAGCAGTGAACCGGCCGGAAACACCATATATTTT	CASSEPAGNTIYF
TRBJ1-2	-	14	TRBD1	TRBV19	TGTGCCCCACTCGGACAGGGATCTAACTATGGCTACACCTTC	CAPLGQGSNYGYTF
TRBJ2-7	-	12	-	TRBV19	TGTGCCAGTAATCAGGCGCTTGGCGAGCAGTACTTC	CASNQALGEQYF
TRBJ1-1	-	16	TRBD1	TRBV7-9	TGTGCCAGCAGCTTAAGGGGGACAGGGAGGTTCGCTGAAGCTTTCTTT	CASSLRGTGRFAEAFF
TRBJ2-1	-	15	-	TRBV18	TGTGCCAGCTCGCGCGGGACAGCGGACTACAATGAGCAGTTCTTC	CASSRGTADYNEQFF
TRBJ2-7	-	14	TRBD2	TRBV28	TGTGCCAGCAGCTGGGGGACTAGCGGCTACGAGCAGTACTTC	CASSWGTSGYEQYF
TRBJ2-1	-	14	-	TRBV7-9	TGTGCCAGCCATGAAGGCGGCTCCTACAATGAGCAGTTCTTC	CASHEGGSYNEQFF
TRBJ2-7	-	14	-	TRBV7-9	TGTGCCAGCAGCTTAGCGGGCGACTCCTACGAGCAGTACTTC	CASSLAGDSYEQYF
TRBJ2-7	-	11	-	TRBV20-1	TGCACCGGTGGAGGGTGGTGTGAGCAGTACTTC	CTGGGWCEQYF
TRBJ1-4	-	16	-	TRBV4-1	TGCGCCAGCAGCCCGGACCGAACAGGGTTTTACGAAAAACTGTTTTTT	CASSPDRTGFYEKLFF
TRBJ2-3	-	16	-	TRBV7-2	TGTGCCAGCAGCCCCTTCCTCAGTTTAAACACAGATACGCAGTATTTT	CASSPFLSLNTDTQYF
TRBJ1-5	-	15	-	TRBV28	TGTGCCAGCACCCGAAGCGGGATCAGCAATCAGCCCCAGCATTTT	CASTRSGISNQPQHF
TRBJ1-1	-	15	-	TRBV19	TGTGCCAGTAGTACCGCAGAGGCAGGGAACACTGAAGCTTTCTTT	CASSTAEAGNTEAFF
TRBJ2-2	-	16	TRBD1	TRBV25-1	TGTGCCAGCAGTGAGGGACAGACTGTTAACACCGGGGAGCTGTTTTTT	CASSEGQTVNTGELFF
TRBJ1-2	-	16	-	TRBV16	TGTGCCAGCAGCCAATCCCCCAGGGGAAGGTACTATGGCTACACCTTC	CASSQSPRGRYYGYTF
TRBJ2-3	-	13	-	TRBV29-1	TGCAGCGTTGAAGGGGTAGGCACAGATACGCAGTATTTT	CSVEGVGTDTQYF
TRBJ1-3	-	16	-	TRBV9	TGTGCCAGCAGCACCTGGGACGTATACTCTGGAAACACCATATATTTT	CASSTWDVYSGNTIYF
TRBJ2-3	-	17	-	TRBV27	TGTGCCAGCAGGGCCCTAAGCTTGGGGTTTGGGACAGATACGCAGTATTTT	CASRALSLGFGTDTQYF
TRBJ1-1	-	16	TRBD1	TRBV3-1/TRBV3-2	TGTGCCAGCAGCCAAGGGGTTCGGACAGGGAACACTGAAGCTTTCTTT	CASSQGVRTGNTEAFF